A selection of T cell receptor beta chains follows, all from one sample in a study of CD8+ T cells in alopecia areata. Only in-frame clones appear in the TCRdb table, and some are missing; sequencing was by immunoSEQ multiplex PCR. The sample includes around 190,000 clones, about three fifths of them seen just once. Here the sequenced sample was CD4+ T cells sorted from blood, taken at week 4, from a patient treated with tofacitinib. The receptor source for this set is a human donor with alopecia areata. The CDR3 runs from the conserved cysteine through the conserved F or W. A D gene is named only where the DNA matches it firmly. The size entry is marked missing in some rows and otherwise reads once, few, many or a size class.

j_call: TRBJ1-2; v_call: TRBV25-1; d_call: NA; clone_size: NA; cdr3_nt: TGTGCCAGCAGTGGAAGGGCGGGAGGCTACACCTTC; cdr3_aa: CASSGRAGGYTF
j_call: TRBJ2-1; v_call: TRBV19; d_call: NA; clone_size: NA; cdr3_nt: TGTGCCAGTAGTATAGATATCGGGAAACCCTACAATGAGCAGTTCTTC; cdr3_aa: CASSIDIGKPYNEQFF
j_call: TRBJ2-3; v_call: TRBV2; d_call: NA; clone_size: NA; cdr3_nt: TGTGCTGCCGGGCGTCAGCGGGGCACAGATACGCAGTATTTT; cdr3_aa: CAAGRQRGTDTQYF
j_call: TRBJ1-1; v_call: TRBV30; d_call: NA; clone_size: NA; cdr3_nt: TGTGCCTGGACCACCAGAAGGGCTGAAGCTTTCTTT; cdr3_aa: CAWTTRRAEAFF
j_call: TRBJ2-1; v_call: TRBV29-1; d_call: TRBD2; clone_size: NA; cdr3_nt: TGCAGCGTTATCTTACTAGCGGGGGGCTACAATGAGCAGTTCTTC; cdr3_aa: CSVILLAGGYNEQFF
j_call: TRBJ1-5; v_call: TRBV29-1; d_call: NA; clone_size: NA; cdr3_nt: TGCAGCGTCTCACCCGGGCAGGGTCAGCCCCAGCATTTT; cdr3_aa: CSVSPGQGQPQHF
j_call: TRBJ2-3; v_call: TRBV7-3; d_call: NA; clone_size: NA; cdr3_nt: TGTGCCAGCAGCCCCAACAGAACAGGGCGGGACCGCACAGATACGCAGTATTTT; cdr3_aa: CASSPNRTGRDRTDTQYF
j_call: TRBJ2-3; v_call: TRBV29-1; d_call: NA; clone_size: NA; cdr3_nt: TGCAGCGTGGGCCCCGGAACCACAGATACGCAGTATTTT; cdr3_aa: CSVGPGTTDTQYF
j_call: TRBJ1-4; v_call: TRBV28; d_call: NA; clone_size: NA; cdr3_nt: TGTGCCAGCAGTTCTGCCCCTGGACGTGCAACTAATGAAAAACTGTTTTTT; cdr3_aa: CASSSAPGRATNEKLFF
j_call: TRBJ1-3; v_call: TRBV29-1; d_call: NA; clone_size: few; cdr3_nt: TGCAGCGTCCTGGGACACGCTGGAAACACCATATATTTT; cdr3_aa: CSVLGHAGNTIYF
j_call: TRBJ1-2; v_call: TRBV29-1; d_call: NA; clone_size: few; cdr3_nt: TGCAGCGTTGAAAGGTTGGACTATGGCTACACCTTC; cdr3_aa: CSVERLDYGYTF